The 31 T cell receptor beta chains presented below share a single source sample, sequenced in a study of regulatory T cells in long-lasting Graves disease. Sequencing libraries for TCR beta were prepared with iRepertoire HTBI primers and Arm-PCR of CDR3 regions. TCRdb re-analysed the multiplex PCR reads in MiXCR, keeping a single row per CDR3 protein. The sample has a few hundred thousand distinct CDR3 sequences, around 20% seen once; the top ten hold roughly 14%. The time point denotes: newly diagnosed GD, antithyroid drugs for less than 3 months. PBMC-derived RNA was used for the TCR library. This sample comprised peripheral blood mononuclear cells (PBMCs), obtained at new diagnosis, from a patient treated with antithyroid drugs. These receptors were taken from a female donor with Graves disease.

This clonotype was recorded many times. The J gene is TRBJ2-3, the V gene TRBV7-3; D is possibly TRBD1 or TRBD2 (5 bases each). The CDR3 has 11 amino acids. Between the trimmed V and J ends, which lost 6 bases and 15 bases, there was a span of 16 bases. From germline, CDR1 is SGHTA and CDR2 FQGTGA. The DNA for the CDR3 is TGTGCCAGCAGGCACCGGGACGGACACTATTTT. Protein sequence: CASRHRDGHYF. Complete variable domain (other parts from reference TRBV7-3 and TRBJ2-3): GAGVSQTPSNKVTEKGKYVELRCDPISGHTALYWYRQSLGQGPEFLIYFQGTGAADDSGLPNDRFFAVRPEGSVSTLKIQRTERGDSAVYLCASRHRDGHYFGPGTRLTVL.

This sequence joins TRBV5-1 and TRBJ1-3; D ambiguous. With 0 bases removed from V and 7 bases from J, the gap between germline ends came to 8 bases. This CDR3 has 13 amino acids. Germline V lookup: CDR1 SGHRS, CDR2 YFSETQ. CDR3 region: CASSLDGRNTIYF. CDR3 bases: TGCGCCAGCAGCTTGGATGGAAGGAACACCATATATTTT. The variable domain in full, with the rest retrieved from reference TRBV5-1 and TRBJ1-3, is KAGVTQTPRYLIKTRGQQVTLSCSPISGHRSVSWYQQTPGQGLQFLFEYFSETQRNKGNFPGRFSGRQFSNSRSEMNVSTLELGDSALYLCASSLDGRNTIYFGEGSWLTVV.

This chain connects TRBV7-6 to TRBJ2-3; 7 nucleotides line up with TRBD1. The junction had 25 bases not matched to a gene; V was cut back by 5 bases and J by 2 bases. The CDR3 is 21 residues long. Per germline, CDR1 SGHVS and CDR2 FNYEAQ. The CDR3 nucleotides read TGTGCCAGCAGCCCCCATTTCGTAGGGACAGATTGGGACAGACTCACAGATACGCAGTATTTT. Protein sequence: CASSPHFVGTDWDRLTDTQYF.

This clonotype was detected ten times or more. The rearrangement links TRBV14 to TRBJ2-5; 10 nucleotides match TRBD1. V trimming: 1 base; J trimming: 5 bases; junction bases outside the gene matches: 13. This CDR3 spans 18 amino acids. Looked up from germline, CDR1 is SGHDN and CDR2 is FVKESK. The CDR3 nucleotides are TGTGCCAGCAGCCAAGGAGTATCCGACAGGGGGCTCAGGGAGACCCAGTACTTC. As protein: CASSQGVSDRGLRETQYF. The full variable domain, completed using reference TRBV14 and TRBJ2-5, is EAGVTQFPSHSVIEKGQTVTLRCDPISGHDNLYWYRRVMGKEIKFLLHFVKESKQDESGMPNNRFLAERTGGTYSTLKVQPAELEDSGVYFCASSQGVSDRGLRETQYFGPGTRLLVL.

The V gene is TRBV4-1, the J gene TRBJ2-2, with 8 bases identical to TRBD1. V was pared by 4 bases and J by 4 bases, with 5 bases of the junction left unmatched. Germline-derived CDR1 and CDR2 are MGHRA and YSYEKL. The CDR3 covers 15 residues. The CDR3 sequence: CASSPQGVGTGELFF. The CDR3 coding sequence is TGCGCCAGCAGCCCACAGGGGGTCGGCACCGGGGAGCTGTTTTTT.

Many counts were recorded for this clonotype. The chain carries TRBV5-1 and TRBJ2-6; D is ambiguous. The CDR3 spans 17 residues. Trimming took off 0 bases at V and 0 bases at J, with 10 bases between the two ends. Germline CDR1 reads SGHRS; CDR2 reads YFSETQ. This CDR3 is CASSLAGESSGANVLTF. CDR3 sequence (DNA): TGCGCCAGCAGCTTGGCCGGCGAGAGCTCTGGGGCCAACGTCCTGACTTTC.

A note on this clonotype: A much bigger clone sits one base away, suggesting this may be a read error. The rearrangement uses TRBV5-1 and TRBJ2-7; D is undetermined. Germline V gene sequence: CDR1 SGHRS, CDR2 YFSETQ. The CDR3 is 14 amino acids. V was shortened by 3 bases and J by 6 bases, with 16 bases between the two germline ends. CDR3 region: CASSYSLRVLEQYF. Here the CDR3 DNA reads TGCGCCAGCAGCTATAGTCTTAGGGTCCTCGAGCAGTACTTC.

This clonotype was seen many times. Here the CDR3 DNA reads TGCGCCAGCAGCGCTAATAGCGGGGGACACAATGAGCAGTTCTTC. It yields the protein CASSANSGGHNEQFF. V and J are TRBV5-1 and TRBJ2-1; 9 bases are a match to TRBD2. The CDR3 is 15 residues long. Germline CDR1 is SGHRS and CDR2 is YFSETQ. Trimming took 4 bases from V and 5 from J; bases not matched to a gene: 7.

This clonotype occurred many times. The chain recombines TRBV6-1 with TRBJ2-2; 8 bases align to TRBD1. J gave up 5 bases and V 5 bases, and 4 bases lay outside the gene matches. From germline, CDR1 is MNHNS and CDR2 SASEGT. The CDR3 is 14 amino acids. As DNA, the CDR3 is TGTGCCAGCAGTCGGACAGGGAGAACCGGGGAGCTGTTTTTT. As protein: CASSRTGRTGELFF.

The table lists this clonotype with many counts. J is TRBJ1-2 and V is TRBV20-1; D is unclear. Trimming took 0 bases from V and 8 from J, leaving 16 bases between them. CDR3 length: 14 amino acids. The germline V gene has CDR1 DFQATT and CDR2 SNEGSKA (reference sequence). The CDR3 region is CSARDPPRLGGYTF. The DNA of the CDR3 is TGCAGTGCTAGAGATCCACCCCGGCTTGGAGGCTACACCTTC.

Only a few counts were recorded for this clonotype. The chain recombines TRBV7-3 with TRBJ2-1, with D possibly TRBD1 on 6 matching bases. CDR1 and CDR2 (germline): SGHTA, FQGTGA. The CDR3 has 13 amino acids. The V end lost 4 bases, the J end lost 12 bases, and 16 bases lay between the germline ends. CDR3: CASSSTAQGPQFF. In nucleotides, the CDR3 is TGTGCCAGCAGCTCTACGGCGCAGGGGCCGCAGTTCTTC.

CDR3 region: CASNQGAQYEQYF. Here the CDR3 DNA reads TGTGCCAGCAATCAGGGGGCGCAGTACGAGCAGTACTTC. This chain uses TRBV12-3 or TRBV12-4 with TRBJ2-7; 8 nucleotides align to TRBD1. The CDR3 contains 13 residues. The V and J ends lost 7 bases and 4 bases, in that order; junction bases with no gene match: 6.

This clonotype showed up just once. The V gene is TRBV6-1, the J gene TRBJ2-7; the match to TRBD2 covers 13 bases. The CDR3 loop spans 15 amino acids. Losses at the gene ends were 6 bases for V and 6 bases for J; bases not matched to a gene: 8. Looked up from germline, CDR1 is MNHNS and CDR2 is SASEGT. CDR3 sequence (DNA): TGTGCCAGCAGAGGCAGACTAGCGGGGGGTGGCGAGCAGTACTTC. This codes for CASRGRLAGGGEQYF.

In this sample, this clonotype turned up many times. The V and J genes are TRBV20-1 and TRBJ2-5; 12 nucleotides agree with TRBD2. J lost 2 bases, V lost 0 bases, and 7 bases had no gene match. The length of the CDR3 is 17 residues. Germline V gives CDR1 DFQATT, CDR2 SNEGSKA (reference sequence). Written as DNA, the CDR3 is TGCAGTGCTAGAGATCGCCTAGCGGGAGGGCCACAAGAGACCCAGTACTTC. The encoded protein is CSARDRLAGGPQETQYF.

This clonotype was picked up one time. A much more abundant neighbour one base away suggests this may be a read error. The chain employs TRBV14 and TRBJ2-4, with D perhaps matching TRBD2 (7 bases). The J call may be faulty, since TRBJ2-7 better matches the DNA end. The CDR3 consists of 16 residues. Germline V gene data show CDR1 as SGHDN and CDR2 as FVKESK. CDR3 sequence reads: CASSQDMGGAFYEQYF. CDR3 nucleotide sequence: TGTGCCAGCAGCCAAGATATGGGGGGGGCTTTCTACGAGCAGTACTTC.

This clonotype has just a few counts. The chain has TRBV10-1 and TRBJ2-3; D is uncertain. The J call may be mistaken, given a closer DNA end match to TRBJ1-5. The germline CDR1 and CDR2 sequences are WNHNN and SYGVQD (reference sequence). The CDR3 covers 15 residues. The CDR3 reads CASSEPGDGTDTQHF. CDR3 DNA sequence: TGCGCCAGCAGTGAACCGGGAGACGGCACAGATACGCAGCATTTT.

This clonotype was observed a handful of times. This rearrangement joins TRBV6-2 or TRBV6-3 to TRBJ2-7; D may be TRBD2 (6 bases). The CDR3 is made up of 14 amino acids. Germline CDR1 and CDR2: MNHEY and SVGEGT. Trimming shortened V by 5 bases and J by 1 base, and 12 bases separated the two germline ends. The CDR3 here is CASSERGTSYEQYF. CDR3 nucleotides: TGTGCCAGCAGTGAACGGGGGACTTCCTACGAGCAGTACTTC.

This clonotype was observed a handful of times. The chain couples TRBV24-1 to TRBJ2-7, with D possibly matching TRBD1 (6 bases). CDR1 and CDR2 (germline): KGHDR, SFDVKD. V dropped 0 bases and J dropped 2 bases, with 16 bases sitting between them. The CDR3 consists of 17 residues. Written as DNA, the CDR3 is TGTGCCACCAGTGATTTGCGCGGCCCTGGACAGACCTACGAGCAGTACTTC. Translating it yields CATSDLRGPGQTYEQYF.

This clonotype has ten or more counts. The J gene is TRBJ2-7, the V gene TRBV29-1; weak D call: TRBD1 (6 bases). The CDR3 spans 14 residues. V gave up 2 bases and J gave up 3 bases, with 14 bases separating them. Germline loops: CDR1 SQVTM, CDR2 ANQGSEA. CDR3 coding DNA: TGCAGCGTTGAATGGCAGGGGTCGCGCTACGAGCAGTACTTC. Protein sequence: CSVEWQGSRYEQYF.

This clonotype was seen repeatedly, ten times or more. V is TRBV7-2 and J is TRBJ1-4; TRBD1 agrees at 8 bases. CDR3 length equals 18 residues. With V trimmed by 4 bases and J by 7 bases, 17 bases remained unmatched. CDR1 and CDR2 from the germline V gene are SGHTA and FQGNSA. Written as DNA, the CDR3 is TGTGCCAGCAGCTCACGGACAGGGCTACGCTCGTTTGGTGAAAAACTGTTTTTT. It specifies CASSSRTGLRSFGEKLFF.

This clonotype was found a few times. The rearrangement links TRBV10-1 to TRBJ2-3, with TRBD1 identical over 8 bases. Losses at the gene ends were 6 bases for V and 4 bases for J; bases not matched to a gene: 9. This CDR3 is 15 amino acids long. Germline V gene sequence: CDR1 WNHNN, CDR2 SYGVQD (reference sequence). CDR3: CASREGQGTADTQYF. The CDR3 nucleotides are TGCGCCAGCAGGGAAGGACAGGGAACGGCAGATACGCAGTATTTT.

Regarding this clonotype: A much larger clone lies one base from this, so it may be a read error. The chain employs TRBV6-2 or TRBV6-3 and TRBJ2-2; tentatively, D is TRBD2 (5 bases). This CDR3 has 15 residues. Trimming took off 1 base at V and 9 bases at J, with 15 bases between the two ends. The V gene's germline CDR1 is MNHEY and CDR2 SVGEGT. CDR3 sequence reads: CASSYWTRPTRELFF. CDR3 in DNA: TGTGCCAGCAGTTACTGGACTCGTCCGACCCGGGAGCTGTTTTTT.

This clonotype was seen a single time. The chain links TRBV4-1 to TRBJ1-2, with D unresolved. The CDR3 is made up of 16 amino acids. V lost 3 bases, J lost 0 bases, and 14 bases lay in between. Germline CDR1 is MGHRA and CDR2 is YSYEKL. CDR3: CASSQRAASTNYGYTF. CDR3 DNA sequence: TGCGCCAGCAGCCAGAGGGCAGCTAGTACTAACTATGGCTACACCTTC.

In this sample, this clonotype turned up many times. CDR3: CASDWRAPAGELFF. The CDR3 DNA is TGTGCCAGCGACTGGAGGGCTCCCGCCGGGGAGCTGTTTTTT. J is TRBJ2-2 and V is TRBV11-2; perhaps TRBD2 as D (6 bases). Trimming cost V 8 bases and J 6 bases, with 16 bases left between them. Germline assignment: CDR1 SGHAT and CDR2 FQNNGV. The CDR3 is 14 amino acids.

This clonotype was counted ten times or more. The rearrangement joins TRBV4-3 to TRBJ2-3; a possible D gene is TRBD2 (5 bases). The germline gives CDR1 LGHNA, CDR2 YSLEER. This CDR3 comprises 15 residues. V gave up 0 bases and J gave up 6 bases, with 13 bases separating them. CDR3 coding DNA: TGCGCCAGCAGCCAAGATCTAGCAATGGGGGATACGCAGTATTTT. Its protein product is CASSQDLAMGDTQYF.

This clonotype has a count of ten or more. The CDR3 region is CAWSFSTGEEAFF. CDR3 nucleotide sequence: TGTGCCTGGAGTTTCTCGACAGGGGAGGAAGCTTTCTTT. The gene calls are TRBV30 and TRBJ1-1; 8 nucleotides match TRBD1. The ends lost 2 bases at V and 8 bases at J; junction bases unmatched: 7. This CDR3 contains 13 residues. Per the germline V gene, CDR1 is GTSNPN and CDR2 is SVGIG (reference sequence).

Notes on this clonotype: A much more abundant neighbour one base away suggests this may be a read error. The genes are TRBV6-2 or TRBV6-3 and TRBJ2-7; D unresolved. V dropped 8 bases and J dropped 3 bases, with 11 bases sitting between them. CDR3 length equals 12 residues. Germline V lookup: CDR1 MNHEY, CDR2 SVGEGT. The CDR3, as DNA: TGTGCCAGCTTCGGGTTCTACTACGAGCAGTACTTC. It is translated as CASFGFYYEQYF.

The chain combines TRBV3-1 with TRBJ2-1; perhaps TRBD2 as D (6 bases). With 4 bases removed from V and 7 bases from J, the gap between germline ends came to 23 bases. CDR1 is LGHDT, CDR2 YNNKEL, per germline (reference sequence). CDR3 size: 17 residues. The CDR3 is CASSPTFGGGSGNEQFF. The CDR3 region has the DNA TGTGCCAGCAGCCCGACGTTCGGGGGAGGTTCCGGGAATGAGCAGTTCTTC.

This clonotype was counted many times. The chain combines TRBV20-1 with TRBJ2-3; no reliable D call. This CDR3 is built from 16 residues. Germline V gene lookup returns CDR1 DFQATT and CDR2 SNEGSKA (reference sequence). Trimming cost V 0 bases and J 0 bases, with 13 bases left between them. In DNA, the CDR3 is TGCAGTGCTAGAGATCTCCTAAGTGGTAGCACAGATACGCAGTATTTT. This codes for CSARDLLSGSTDTQYF.

The J gene is TRBJ2-2, the V gene TRBV19; 9 nucleotides agree with TRBD1. V was pared by 5 bases and J by 3 bases, with 4 bases of the junction left unmatched. Per the germline V gene, CDR1 is LNHDA and CDR2 is SQIVND (reference sequence). The length of the CDR3 is 15 residues. CDR3 coding DNA: TGTGCCAGTAGTTTAGGGACAGGGTACACCGGGGAGCTGTTTTTT. Its protein is CASSLGTGYTGELFF.

This clonotype was recorded many times. This chain uses TRBV5-8 with TRBJ1-1; no clear D gene. The germline V gene has CDR1 SGHTS and CDR2 YDEGEE. The CDR3 is made up of 14 amino acids. Trimming shortened V by 5 bases and J by 0 bases, and 11 bases separated the two germline ends. The CDR3, as DNA: TGTGCCAGCAGTAACCGAGGACTGAACACTGAAGCTTTCTTT. The encoded protein is CASSNRGLNTEAFF.